This paragraph covers one T cell receptor beta chain sequence. Its specific antigen is unknown. Base qualities are not recorded, but no much larger clone differs from it by a single base. The immunoSEQ Assay, a bias-controlled multiplex PCR, was used to amplify TCRbeta CDR3 regions from genomic DNA. On the authors' methods: Within the assay, amplification of reference gene primers was used to estimate how many nucleated cells each sample contained. To quantify the absolute abundance of each unique TCRbeta CDR3 rearrangement, sequence reads were collapsed and filtered. For each sample, productive Simpson clonality was calculated as the square root of Simpson's diversity index over productive rearrangements. The immuneACCESS repertoire file appears here via TCRdb, limited to in-frame rearrangements. These files lack a portion of the clones; in checked studies, under half of the deficit traces to unresolved V genes, and the cause of the others is not known. V, J and clone size are those of that table, while D and trimming were read from the DNA. The sample table contains 330,000 or so clones; only one count was recorded for 92% of them. About a fifth of the sample is in the top ten clones.

This record comes from a study of blood T cell repertoires in COVID-19 (dated by TCRdb to 2019 to 2021). General notes on the study: Collaborator samples came from the United States, Italy and Spain and covered acute and convalescent phases of COVID-19. The repertoires were made available in a free public database intended to serve as a resource for research on the immune response to SARS-CoV-2. Where available, HLA class I and class II types were taken from metadata supplied by the sample provider and were not determined by assay-based typing. The dataset comprised deeply sampled blood TCRbeta repertoires from subjects exposed to, actively infected with, or recovered from COVID-19. Samples were obtained from the ongoing ImmuneRACE study (first 160 participants) and from some 1,300 subjects provided by 6 global collaborators. Nearly every sample came with metadata listing a de-identified subject ID, COVID-19 status, age in years and sex. The prospective study material was composed of cDNA or gDNA derived from T cells, B-cell-depleted T cells, or PBMCs. Summary of the overall study and its limitations: How much clinical and demographic metadata was included differed by source and by participant, and the metadata was provided uncurated.

The CDR3 contains 14 residues, cysteine and phenylalanine counted. Only the CDR3 region is kept as DNA, spanning 42 bases read in frame from base 1. The V end loses 4 bases and the J end loses 3 bases, and a stretch of 13 bases separates them. The germline V gene gives CDR1 as MNHEY and CDR2 as SVGAGI. Participants in the prospective study were enrolled through a virtual design, were aged about 18 to 90 years, and lived in some 24 United States geographic areas. In the prospective study, participants were assigned to cohorts based on the clinical history participants reported in a screening survey and a study questionnaire. Recovered participants in ImmuneRACE Cohort 3 were defined by two consecutive negative NP/OP PCR tests, clearance by a healthcare professional, or resolution of symptoms. In the prospective study, whole blood, serum and a nasopharyngeal or oropharyngeal swab were collected from each participant by mobile phlebotomists. Over a roughly 2-month period, participants in the prospective study had the option of providing additional blood draws and questionnaires. Prospective study blood samples were shipped either frozen or at room temperature before DNA extraction.

Specimen: PBMCs or T cells enriched from blood (not recorded which). The sequence came from a young woman who had recovered from COVID-19. The receptor chain draws on TRBV6-5 and TRBJ2-7, and the D gene may be TRBD1, 6 bases matching. The CDR3 here reads CASSFAAGDYEQYF. Read as DNA, the sequence is TGTGCCAGCAGTTTCGCGGCAGGGGACTACGAGCAGTACTTC.